This entry describes one TCR beta chain. As yet, its antigen is unknown. Germline CDR1 KGHDR, CDR2 SFDVKD. Trimming took 5 bases from V and 2 from J, leaving 19 bases between them. This CDR3 region has 17 residues. This entry is derived from a study of blood T cells in healthy people across ages. Points from the study as a whole: Underestimates were what the diversity estimates from one million T cells were considered to be. Both higher diversity and more naive CD4+ cells marked long-lived donors when set against aged donors.

Through a sample-barcoded 5' primer and a J-beta primer mix, a second PCR was run for roughly 6 to 12 cycles. Each cDNA molecule was tagged by a template-switch adaptor that had 12 random nucleotides. Each CDR3 protein is one row after TCRdb ran MiXCR on the 5' RACE reads. The table lists roughly 1,700,000 distinct CDR3 sequences, roughly 27% of them singletons, with more than 6% in the top ten. This sequence was found in a woman aged 25 to 39 in good health. Sequencing was performed on blood. The chain joins TRBV24-1 to TRBJ2-3, with D possibly being TRBD2 (5 bases). CDR3 bases: TGTGCCACCAGTGGCTCCTCCGGGATGCCCGTCACAGATACGCAGTATTTT. Its translation: CATSGSSGMPVTDTQYF.